One sample yielded the 8 T cell receptor beta chains listed below, sequenced in a study of T-cell memory formation after mild COVID-19. One entry per CDR3 protein results from TCRdb running MiXCR on the 5' RACE reads. The table lists 120,000 or so distinct CDR3 sequences, more than 15% of them singletons. The source material was PBMCs or a T cell subset sorted from them (not recorded which). The receptors derive from an adult woman who had mild COVID-19 (a few samples of this study predate the infection). Cell type and time point are not known.

Of note for this clonotype: One junction end does not reproduce the germline sequence, and a read error may be involved. The chain recombines TRBV20-1 with TRBJ2-1; 7 positions agree with TRBD2. The CDR3 consists of 16 residues. The germline CDR1 and CDR2 sequences are DFQATT and SNEGSKA (reference sequence). Written as DNA, the CDR3 is TGCAGTGCTAGAGATCGGTGGGAGGGTTCCTACAATGCGCAGTTCTTC. It encodes CSARDRWEGSYNAQFF.

This clonotype was counted only a few times. The V and J genes are TRBV12-3 or TRBV12-4 and TRBJ1-2; no reliable D call. Trimming took off 2 bases at V and 4 bases at J, with 11 bases between the two ends. This CDR3 contains 14 residues. CDR3 loop: CASSLRGLGYGYTF. The CDR3 DNA follows: TGTGCCAGCAGTTTAAGAGGGTTGGGCTATGGCTACACCTTC.

The chain links TRBV2 to TRBJ1-1; no firm D call. Germline V gives CDR1 SNHLY, CDR2 FYNNEI. The CDR3 loop spans 13 amino acids. The V gene lost 5 bases and the J gene lost 0 bases, with 7 bases spanning the gap. Written as DNA, the CDR3 is TGTGCCAGCAGTTCGGGGATGAACACTGAAGCTTTCTTT. Protein product: CASSSGMNTEAFF.

This clonotype showed up just a few times. The genes are TRBV2 and TRBJ1-5, with a tentative D call TRBD1 (5 bases). V was shortened by 7 bases and J by 2 bases, with 15 bases between the two germline ends. CDR3 length equals 15 residues. The germline CDR1 and CDR2 sequences are SNHLY and FYNNEI. CDR3 residues: CASTRSQGGNQPQHF. The CDR3, as DNA: TGTGCCAGCACCCGGAGTCAGGGAGGCAATCAGCCCCAGCATTTT.

CDR3 sequence reads: CASSSRGTTNEKLFF. The CDR3 nucleotides are TGTGCCAGCAGCTCCCGCGGAACCACTAATGAAAAACTGTTTTTT. The V call is TRBV9, the J call TRBJ1-4; D is undetermined. The ends were cut back, 4 bases at V and 2 bases at J, with 12 bases in the middle. The CDR3 runs to 15 residues. Per the germline V gene, CDR1 is SGDLS and CDR2 is YYNGEE.

V usage is TRBV5-1 and J usage is TRBJ2-7; 12 positions agree with TRBD2. V shed 3 bases and J 6 bases; nucleotides not matched to a gene: 7. The germline V gene encodes CDR1 SGHRS and CDR2 YFSETQ. There are 15 residues in the CDR3. The CDR3 sequence is CASSSGGLAGSEQYF. The CDR3 nucleotides are TGCGCCAGCAGCTCGGGGGGACTAGCGGGTTCCGAGCAGTACTTC.

The chain uses TRBV7-9 and TRBJ2-2, with D tentatively TRBD1 (5 bases). CDR3 length: 17 residues. Germline V CDR1 and CDR2: SEHNR, FQNEAQ (reference sequence). Trimming removed 5 bases at V and 2 bases at J, with 18 bases between. CDR3 DNA sequence: TGTGCCAGCAGCCTCACCGATCCCCGGACAAACACCGGGGAGCTGTTTTTT. It codes for CASSLTDPRTNTGELFF.

This clonotype was seen more than once but under ten times. The chain joins TRBV12-3 or TRBV12-4 to TRBJ1-4; D unresolved. This CDR3 contains 11 residues. V was cut by 3 bases and J by 7 bases, with 3 bases left in between. CDR3 sequence reads: CASSLREKLFF. In DNA, the CDR3 is TGTGCCAGCAGTTTGCGTGAAAAACTGTTTTTT.